This TCR beta chain was identified in a study of T cells in Graves' hyperthyroidism and ophthalmopathy. General study results and limits: The model forecast ophthalmopathy, anticipating it by a median roughly 6.3 months before onset. A model using 13 V-J features told ophthalmopathy apart from stable hyperthyroidism.

The CDR3 is made up of 16 amino acids. CDR1 and CDR2 from the germline V gene are LGHDT and YNNKEL (reference sequence). Trimming pared 0 bases from V and 5 bases from J, leaving 14 bases between. Aged 18 to 65, the patients had hyperthyroidism that was newly diagnosed and had lasted under 2 months. Each diagnosis was grounded in clinical symptoms, serum thyroxine and TRAb, thyroid ultrasound, and orbital computed tomography. The table lists this clonotype with a count of one. Its target is not known. Amplification of TCR beta CDR3 regions used RNA as the template. HTBI primers were employed in a first-round RT-PCR of the TCR CDR3. One entry per CDR3 protein results from TCRdb running MiXCR on the multiplex PCR reads. The sample includes fewer than 900,000 distinct CDR3 sequences, approximately 18% seen only once; the top ten take 16%.

The sequencing sample was made of blood. The V and J genes are TRBV3-1 and TRBJ2-1; D may be TRBD2 (6 bases). The source is a woman in her fifties or sixties with Graves' hyperthyroidism that later progressed to Graves' ophthalmopathy. The CDR3 is CASSQDWRGGDNEQFF. The DNA for the CDR3 is TGTGCCAGCAGCCAAGATTGGCGGGGAGGCGACAATGAGCAGTTCTTC.